This is a list of T cell receptor beta chains from one sample in a study of cytomegalovirus exposure and HLA in healthy donors. Data came from immunoSEQ multiplex PCR; TCRdb stores just in-frame clones and leaves some out. The sample lists fewer than 120,000 clones, 65% to 85% seen once, with 5.5% to 7% in the top ten. Input material: PBMCs. The source is a man younger than 45 in good health and CMV-seropositive. Each CDR3 is given with its conserved first and last residue. A D gene is named only where the DNA matches it firmly. Not every row has a clone size; where given, it reads once, few, many or a size class.

V: TRBV7-9
size: NA
D: NA
J: TRBJ2-5
DNA: TGTGCCAGCAGCCAAGACACCACAGAGACCCAGTACTTC
CDR3: CASSQDTTETQYF

V: TRBV7-9
size: NA
D: TRBD2
J: TRBJ2-1
DNA: TGTGCCAGCAGCTTAGCTAGCGGGGGGACCATGGATGAGCAGTTCTTC
CDR3: CASSLASGGTMDEQFF

V: TRBV11-3
size: NA
D: TRBD2
J: TRBJ2-5
DNA: TGTGCCAGCAGCACCCACGAACTAGCGGTCCAAGAGACCCAGTACTTC
CDR3: CASSTHELAVQETQYF

V: TRBV18
size: NA
D: NA
J: TRBJ2-7
DNA: TGTGCCAGCTCACCAGGCTCCTCCTACGAGCAGTACTTC
CDR3: CASSPGSSYEQYF

V: TRBV2
size: few
D: TRBD1
J: TRBJ1-5
DNA: TGTGCCAGCAGTTTTTCTCGACAGGGCAGCAATCAGCCCCAGCATTTT
CDR3: CASSFSRQGSNQPQHF

V: TRBV19
size: few
D: TRBD1
J: TRBJ1-5
DNA: TGTGCCAGCTCCAGGGGGCTTGGCAATCAGCCCCAGCATTTT
CDR3: CASSRGLGNQPQHF

V: TRBV30
size: many
D: NA
J: TRBJ1-1
DNA: TGTGCCTGCCGTAAGGGGTCCTCTGAAGCTTTCTTT
CDR3: CACRKGSSEAFF

V: TRBV10-3
size: NA
D: NA
J: TRBJ2-5
DNA: TGTGCCATCAGTGGGCCAGGCCAAGAGACCCAGTACTTC
CDR3: CAISGPGQETQYF

V: TRBV25-1
size: NA
D: NA
J: TRBJ2-7
DNA: TGTGCCAGCAGTGAACGGACAGATAGCTCCTACGAGCAGTACTTC
CDR3: CASSERTDSSYEQYF

V: TRBV4-2
size: once
D: TRBD2
J: TRBJ2-3
DNA: TGTGCCAGCAGCCGTTCTAGCGGGGGGGCGGGCTTCTTGGCAGATACGCAGTATTTT
CDR3: CASSRSSGGAGFLADTQYF

V: TRBV7-9
size: NA
D: TRBD1
J: TRBJ2-3
DNA: TGTGCCAGCACCACAACCGGAGGGACAGGGGGACCCACAGATACGCAGTATTTT
CDR3: CASTTTGGTGGPTDTQYF

V: TRBV30
size: NA
D: TRBD1
J: TRBJ1-1
DNA: TGTGCCTTCACTCGGGACAGGGGTGACACTGAAGCTTTCTTT
CDR3: CAFTRDRGDTEAFF

V: TRBV4-1
size: NA
D: NA
J: TRBJ2-5
DNA: TGCGCCAGCAGCCAAGTAAGGGAGACAATGGGAGAGACCCAGTACTTC
CDR3: CASSQVRETMGETQYF

V: TRBV5-1
size: NA
D: NA
J: TRBJ1-1
DNA: TGCGCCAGCCGGCAGGGGTGGAATGAAGCTTTCTTT
CDR3: CASRQGWNEAFF

V: TRBV30
size: NA
D: NA
J: TRBJ1-1
DNA: TGTGCCTGGAGTGTACCCCCGGGAGAGGGGGGGCGAGGGACTGAAGCTTTCTTT
CDR3: CAWSVPPGEGGRGTEAFF

V: TRBV10-2
size: once
D: TRBD1
J: TRBJ2-3
DNA: TGCGCCAGCAGTGAGTATATTGGACAGGATCGCACAGATACGCAGTATTTT
CDR3: CASSEYIGQDRTDTQYF

V: TRBV2
size: NA
D: NA
J: TRBJ1-2
DNA: TGTGCCACCTTACAGATAAACTATGGCTACACCTTC
CDR3: CATLQINYGYTF

V: TRBV5-1
size: NA
D: NA
J: TRBJ2-5
DNA: TGCGCCAGCAGCGGTCGGGGAGACTACCAAGAGACCCAGTACTTC
CDR3: CASSGRGDYQETQYF

V: TRBV5-1
size: NA
D: NA
J: TRBJ1-1
DNA: TGCGCCAGCAGCTTGACGGAGGGTTATGAAGCTTTCTTT
CDR3: CASSLTEGYEAFF

V: TRBV5-1
size: NA
D: TRBD2
J: TRBJ2-1
DNA: TGCGCCAGCAGCCAAGGACTAGCGGGGGCCTACAATGAGCAGTTCTTC
CDR3: CASSQGLAGAYNEQFF

V: TRBV19
size: NA
D: TRBD1
J: TRBJ1-2
DNA: TGTGCCAGTAGTAGAGCAGGGGGTGACTATGGCTACACCTTC
CDR3: CASSRAGGDYGYTF

V: TRBV15
size: NA
D: TRBD1
J: TRBJ1-1
DNA: TGTGCCACCAGCCAAGACAGGGGTGGACGGGAGGCTTTCTTT
CDR3: CATSQDRGGREAFF

V: TRBV7-2
size: NA
D: NA
J: TRBJ2-1
DNA: TGTGCCAGCAGCACAGCGGTTAGCTCCTACAATGAGCAGTTCTTC
CDR3: CASSTAVSSYNEQFF

V: TRBV21-1
size: NA
D: NA
J: TRBJ1-2
DNA: TGTGCCAGCAGCAAGGACAGAGTCTATGGCTACACCTTC
CDR3: CASSKDRVYGYTF

V: TRBV5-1
size: NA
D: TRBD1
J: TRBJ1-4
DNA: TGCGCCAGCAGGGACTGGACAGGGGGTAGTATAGGAGAAAAACTGTTTTTT
CDR3: CASRDWTGGSIGEKLFF

V: TRBV4-2
size: NA
D: TRBD1
J: TRBJ1-4
DNA: TGTGCCAGCAGCCCGATATCGCAGGGGGCCGGTGAAAAACTGTTTTTT
CDR3: CASSPISQGAGEKLFF

V: TRBV9
size: NA
D: NA
J: TRBJ1-1
DNA: TGTGCCAGCAGCGTAGCTATCGGAGATCTATCAACTGAAGCTTTCTTT
CDR3: CASSVAIGDLSTEAFF

V: TRBV27
size: NA
D: TRBD1
J: TRBJ2-2
DNA: TGTGCCAGCAGTTTTGTGGCAGGGGGCCTCACCGGGGAGCTGTTTTTT
CDR3: CASSFVAGGLTGELFF

V: TRBV5-1
size: NA
D: TRBD2
J: TRBJ2-1
DNA: TGCGCCAGCAGGACTAGCGGGAATGAGCAGTTCTTC
CDR3: CASRTSGNEQFF

V: TRBV7-9
size: once
D: NA
J: TRBJ2-1
DNA: TGTGCCAGCAGCTTAGCCCTATACAATGAGCAGTTCTTC
CDR3: CASSLALYNEQFF

V: TRBV27
size: NA
D: TRBD2
J: TRBJ2-7
DNA: TGTGCCAGCAGTTTATCTAGCGGGGGCTCCTACGAGCAGTACTTC
CDR3: CASSLSSGGSYEQYF

V: TRBV5-8
size: NA
D: NA
J: TRBJ2-3
DNA: TGTGCCAGCAGCTTGAGTCGGACAGATACGCAGTATTTT
CDR3: CASSLSRTDTQYF

V: TRBV30
size: NA
D: NA
J: TRBJ1-3
DNA: TGTGCCTGGACAACAGGGTCGGGAAACACCATATATTTT
CDR3: CAWTTGSGNTIYF

V: TRBV6-5
size: NA
D: NA
J: TRBJ2-7
DNA: TGTGCCAGCCGAACGGGGGGCATCTACGAGCAGTACTTC
CDR3: CASRTGGIYEQYF

V: TRBV9
size: NA
D: TRBD1
J: TRBJ1-2
DNA: TGTGCCAGCGGAGACAGGGGGCCGGGGCGGGGGGTTGGCTACACCTTC
CDR3: CASGDRGPGRGVGYTF

V: TRBV6-1
size: NA
D: NA
J: TRBJ1-2
DNA: TGTGCCAGCAGTGTCCAGGCGGGGGGGTATGGCTACACCTTC
CDR3: CASSVQAGGYGYTF

V: TRBV7-2
size: once
D: TRBD2
J: TRBJ2-5
DNA: TGTGCCAGCAGCTTATTCCCGACTAGCGGGGCGTCGTACTTC
CDR3: CASSLFPTSGASYF

V: TRBV10-3
size: NA
D: NA
J: TRBJ1-3
DNA: TGTGCCATCAGTGAGCAACAACGGGGGGGGAGCTCTGGAAACACCATATATTTT
CDR3: CAISEQQRGGSSGNTIYF

V: TRBV28
size: NA
D: TRBD1
J: TRBJ1-6
DNA: TGTGCCAGCAGCCGGACCGGGACAGGGTCCACACCCCTCCACTTT
CDR3: CASSRTGTGSTPLHF

V: TRBV7-9
size: NA
D: TRBD1
J: TRBJ1-2
DNA: TGTGCCAGCAGCTTAGCGACCCGGACAGGCTATGGCTACACCTTC
CDR3: CASSLATRTGYGYTF

V: TRBV7-8
size: NA
D: NA
J: TRBJ2-6
DNA: TGTGCCAGCAGCCACTCCGCTGGGGGCGCTTACGGGGCCAACGTCCTGACTTTC
CDR3: CASSHSAGGAYGANVLTF

V: TRBV30
size: NA
D: NA
J: TRBJ2-1
DNA: TGTGCCTGGGGTGCCCTGGAGGAGCAGTTCTTC
CDR3: CAWGALEEQFF

V: TRBV6-5
size: NA
D: NA
J: TRBJ2-3
DNA: TGTGCCAGCAGAACAGGGATAAGCACAGATACGCAGTATTTT
CDR3: CASRTGISTDTQYF

V: TRBV27
size: NA
D: NA
J: TRBJ2-7
DNA: TGTGCCAGCAGTTTATTCCAGGGTTCTCACGAGCAGTACTTC
CDR3: CASSLFQGSHEQYF

V: TRBV9
size: NA
D: NA
J: TRBJ2-3
DNA: TGTGCCAGCAGCGTAGGTGGAGACTACCGCGTAGATACGCAGTATTTT
CDR3: CASSVGGDYRVDTQYF

V: TRBV27
size: NA
D: NA
J: TRBJ1-1
DNA: TGTGCCAGCAGCCATAACACTGAAGCTTTCTTT
CDR3: CASSHNTEAFF

V: TRBV5-5
size: NA
D: NA
J: TRBJ2-5
DNA: TGTGCCGGGGCGGCAGGACCTCAAGAGACCCAGTACTTC
CDR3: CAGAAGPQETQYF

V: TRBV11-2
size: NA
D: TRBD1
J: TRBJ1-4
DNA: TGTGCCAGCAGCTTAGGACAGGGTAATGAAAAACTGTTTTTT
CDR3: CASSLGQGNEKLFF